Listed here are 29 T cell receptor beta chains from one sample, sequenced in a study of CXCR3-negative and CXCR3-positive naive CD8 T cells. Preparation of TRB cDNA libraries relied on 5' RACE carrying UMI labels. TCRdb reprocessed the 5' RACE reads and stores each CDR3 protein as one record, lacking DNA. The sample data list some 22,000 distinct CDR3 sequences. Source material: naive CXCR3- CD8+ T cells from blood. Subset here: CD45RO-CCR7+CD27+CD95- naive CD8+ T cells lacking CXCR3 (TNR3-). These TCRs come from a human donor in good health. Some clones in this sample may be carry-over from other donors' samples.

The chain is built from TRBV7-2 and TRBJ2-1; the TRBD1 assignment by TCRdb is unverifiable without DNA. The CDR3 runs to 14 residues. Germline loops: CDR1 SGHTA, CDR2 FQGNSA. The CDR3 region is CASYRTGEFNEQFF.

The rearrangement joins TRBV29-1 to TRBJ2-3; TCRdb lists TRBD2, though no DNA is available to test this call. CDR1 and CDR2 from the germline V gene are SQVTM and ANQGSEA. The CDR3 consists of 20 residues. The CDR3 spells CSVEDPFSGSSEFFPDTQYF.

The V and J genes are TRBV4-2 and TRBJ2-5; without DNA, the TCRdb call of TRBD1 cannot be checked. Germline CDR1 LGHNA, CDR2 YNFKEQ. CDR3 size: 17 residues. The CDR3 sequence is CASSQVTRGQGEETQYF.

The V and J genes are TRBV7-6 and TRBJ2-1; no DNA is available, so the TRBD2 call from TCRdb remains unchecked. The germline CDR1 and CDR2 sequences are SGHVS and FNYEAQ. This CDR3 is built from 17 residues. This CDR3 reads CASSFASAGAGWDEQFF.

The CDR3 sequence: CAIRSDTISTDTQYF. The gene calls are TRBV10-3 and TRBJ2-3; the D gene TCRdb calls, TRBD1, cannot be checked with no DNA. This CDR3 comprises 15 residues. CDR1 and CDR2 (germline): ENHRY, SYGVKD.

This chain links TRBV28 with TRBJ2-7. Per the germline V gene, CDR1 is MDHEN and CDR2 is SYDVKM. CDR3 length: 14 residues. This chain's CDR3 is CASRLSTVYYEQYF. Variable domain in full (rest from reference TRBV28 and TRBJ2-7): DVKVTQSSRYLVKRTGEKVFLECVQDMDHENMFWYRQDPGLGLRLIYFSYDVKMKEKGDIPEGYSVSREKKERFSLILESASTNQTSMYLCASRLSTVYYEQYFGPGTRLTVT.

V gene TRBV6-2 or TRBV6-3 combines with J gene TRBJ2-7; TCRdb proposes TRBD1, but this gene call is untestable without DNA. CDR1 is MNHEY, CDR2 SVGEGT, per germline. CDR3 length: 14 amino acids. The CDR3 loop is CASSYGRGTYEQYF.

This sequence joins TRBV27 and TRBJ2-7; TCRdb's D call, TRBD1, is unchecked because there is no DNA. Germline CDR1 MNHEY, CDR2 SMNVEV (reference sequence). The CDR3 consists of 15 residues. CDR3 protein: CASSVGGGGVYEQYF.

The V call is TRBV20-1, the J call TRBJ2-3; TCRdb returns TRBD1, unconfirmable since there is no DNA. This CDR3 region has 15 residues. From germline, CDR1 is DFQATT and CDR2 SNEGSKA (reference sequence). The CDR3 is CSAREPDGTTDTQYF.

This rearrangement joins TRBV6-5 to TRBJ1-2; TCRdb indicates TRBD1, and absent DNA this call remains unverified. CDR3 size: 14 residues. Germline CDR1 and CDR2: MNHEY and SVGAGI. This CDR3 reads CASSYLKQGTGYTF.

V usage is TRBV2 and J usage is TRBJ2-3; the D call of TRBD1 rests on TCRdb alone, since no DNA is present to check it. Germline CDR1 and CDR2: SNHLY and FYNNEI. This CDR3 has 14 residues. CDR3 loop: CASSEVAGSSTQYF.

The chain has TRBV7-2 and TRBJ2-1; lacking DNA, the TRBD2 call made by TCRdb goes unchecked. The CDR3 spans 18 residues. Per germline, CDR1 SGHTA and CDR2 FQGNSA. CDR3 sequence: CASSLEVLAGLPSNEQFF.

V and J are TRBV29-1 and TRBJ2-7; the TCRdb call, TRBD2, lacks DNA for checking. The CDR3 sequence is 12 residues long. Germline loops: CDR1 SQVTM, CDR2 ANQGSEA. The CDR3 sequence is CSVESPAYEQYF.

The chain joins TRBV28 to TRBJ2-3; as DNA is missing, the TRBD2 call by TCRdb cannot be tested. The CDR3 loop spans 15 amino acids. Germline V gives CDR1 MDHEN, CDR2 SYDVKM. CDR3 loop: CASSLAGGYTDTQYF.

This chain connects TRBV23-1 to TRBJ2-3; TCRdb lists TRBD2, though no DNA is available to test this call. TRBV23-1 is assigned to the ORF class and has an uncertain function. The CDR3 sequence is 17 residues long. The CDR3 sequence: CASSQSIGLANADTQYF.

This chain uses TRBV29-1 with TRBJ2-7; the D gene TCRdb calls, TRBD1, cannot be checked with no DNA. From germline, CDR1 is SQVTM and CDR2 ANQGSEA. The CDR3 has 12 amino acids. The CDR3 protein is CSVEENRSEQYF.

The rearrangement joins TRBV28 to TRBJ1-5. Germline V gives CDR1 MDHEN, CDR2 SYDVKM. The CDR3 contains 14 residues. CDR3 amino acids: CASSFRSSNQPQHF.

The rearrangement links TRBV5-1 to TRBJ2-5; TCRdb outputs TRBD1, but without DNA this stays unchecked. Germline CDR1 and CDR2: SGHRS and YFSETQ. CDR3 length equals 14 residues. The CDR3 protein is CASSLPGTEETQYF.

This sequence joins TRBV29-1 and TRBJ2-1; without DNA, the TCRdb call of TRBD2 cannot be checked. Germline loops: CDR1 SQVTM, CDR2 ANQGSEA. The CDR3 is 13 amino acids. CDR3 loop: CSVREGVHNEQFF.

The chain carries TRBV5-5 and TRBJ1-1; TCRdb's assignment of TRBD1 cannot be checked, as there is no DNA. Germline V gene data show CDR1 as SGHKS and CDR2 as YYEKEE (reference sequence). This CDR3 has 15 amino acids. CDR3 residues: CASSLEGTGRPEAFF.

V and J are TRBV6-5 and TRBJ1-2; the TCRdb call, TRBD1, lacks DNA for checking. CDR1 and CDR2 (germline): MNHEY, SVGAGI. The CDR3 length is 16 residues. The CDR3: CASSPVPGQPDYGYTF.

The V call is TRBV6-2 or TRBV6-3, the J call TRBJ1-1; TCRdb selects TRBD1, and the lack of DNA leaves this call unchecked. CDR3 size: 14 residues. The germline V gene has CDR1 MNHEY and CDR2 SVGEGT. This chain's CDR3 is CASSYNRRGVEAFF.

V and J are TRBV20-1 and TRBJ2-2; TCRdb's D call, TRBD1, is unchecked because there is no DNA. The CDR3 totals 16 residues. Germline CDR1 reads DFQATT; CDR2 reads SNEGSKA (reference sequence). The CDR3 region is CSAILPGGGAIGELFF.

The chain couples TRBV7-6 to TRBJ2-7; TCRdb calls TRBD1, which cannot be checked without DNA. The CDR3 sequence is 14 residues long. Germline lookup yields CDR1 SGHVS and CDR2 FNYEAQ. The CDR3: CASSVRDSTYEQYF.

The chain combines TRBV7-8 with TRBJ2-1. This CDR3 has 14 amino acids. Per the germline V gene, CDR1 is SGHVS and CDR2 is FQNEAQ. CDR3 amino acids: CASSLGSIYNEQFF.

The gene calls are TRBV13 and TRBJ2-1; TCRdb's D gene call, TRBD2, goes unchecked for lack of DNA. This CDR3 has 13 amino acids. CDR1 and CDR2 from the germline V gene are PRHDT and FYEKMQ (reference sequence). CDR3 amino acids: CASSLGLGTSEFF.

The chain combines TRBV14 with TRBJ2-7. Germline loops: CDR1 SGHDN, CDR2 FVKESK. The length of the CDR3 is 14 residues. This chain's CDR3 is CASSRTGSSYEQYF.

V usage is TRBV20-1 and J usage is TRBJ2-5; the TRBD2 assignment by TCRdb is unverifiable without DNA. This CDR3 contains 13 residues. Germline CDR1 is DFQATT and CDR2 is SNEGSKA (reference sequence). CDR3 residues: CSARPSGAETQYF.

V gene TRBV14 combines with J gene TRBJ1-5. Germline V gives CDR1 SGHDN, CDR2 FVKESK. The length of the CDR3 is 14 residues. The CDR3 sequence: CASSHSGFNQPQHF.